The clone carrying this TCR beta chain was detected only a few times. Antigen specificity is unknown. CDR1 MDHEN and CDR2 SYDVKM come from the germline V gene. The CDR3 length is 12 residues. The V and J ends lost 7 bases and 4 bases respectively, with 9 bases between them. The Oncomine TCR Beta short-read assay was what sequenced the DNA obtained from cultured CD4+ T cells. TCRdb called the PCR reads again in MiXCR, with one record for every CDR3 protein. The repertoire consists of approximately 15,000 distinct CDR3 sequences, with about 46% occurring once and the leading ten covering approximately 7%. The data stem from a study of vaccination and CD4 T cells after COVID-19. Looking at the study overall: Each control was exposed to a CEFX pool, an HIV-1 Nef pool, or no peptide at all.

The treatment here: roughly ten-day PBMC culture with coronavirus spike peptide pools or control peptides (ViraFEST assay). ViraFEST expanded antigen-specific T cells with peptide pools, then sequenced TCRs. The sequenced sample was CD4+ T cells from blood, cultured in vitro, obtained after SARS-CoV-2 vaccination. The sequence derives from a human donor who had recovered from COVID-19. The chain is built from TRBV28 and TRBJ2-3; the D is unclear. CDR3 region: CASTSDPDTQYF. CDR3 nucleotide sequence: TGTGCCAGCACCTCAGACCCAGATACGCAGTATTTT.